This TCR beta chain was sequenced during a study of T cell clones after liver transplantation. Study-wide context: Post-transplant blood was tracked for graft-donor-reactive T cell clones identified in a pre-transplant mixed lymphocyte reaction. Samples came pre-transplant, pre-randomization before withdrawal, and post-randomization after withdrawal ended.

Measured with immunoSEQ multiplex PCR; TCRdb has only the in-frame clones, and not every one. The top ten clones hold approximately 0.6% of a sample with over 60,000 clones, under 90% of them seen once. Study-level findings and limits: In two subjects, few donor cells limited the measurable donor-reactive repertoire. Post-transplant, graft-donor-reactive CD4 TCRbeta sequences in blood dropped significantly in 5 of 8 subjects.

Details on this clone: What it binds is unknown.

This CDR3 has 14 residues. V lost 6 bases and J 3 bases, leaving 15 bases between the germline ends. Germline values: CDR1 MDHEN, CDR2 SYDVKM. V usage is TRBV28 and J usage is TRBJ2-7, with D possibly TRBD2 on 6 matching bases. Here the sequenced sample was CD4+ T cells from blood, taken before liver transplant. The TCR sequence derives from a human donor who received a liver transplant. CDR3 in DNA: TGTGCCAGCAGACCGTCCCGGGGAGGCTACGAGCAGTACTTC. This sequence encodes CASRPSRGGYEQYF.